A selection of T cell receptor beta chains follows, all from one sample in a study of cytotoxic CD8 clonotypes in ibrutinib-treated CLL. Sequenced by immunoSEQ multiplex PCR; TCRdb stores in-frame clones only, minus some. The table has approximately 15,000 clones, about 60% seen once. This specimen was PBMCs, taken before ibrutinib treatment. The receptors come from a human donor with chronic lymphocytic leukemia. The CDR3 runs from the conserved cysteine through the conserved F or W. A D gene is named only where the DNA matches it firmly. Clone size is shown for a subset of rows, as once, few, many or a class of expanded clone.

abundance: -
j_gene: TRBJ1-1
d_gene: TRBD1
v_gene: TRBV18
CDR3nt: TGTGCCAGCTCACCAGCCGGGACAGGGGGCACTGAAGCTTTCTTT
CDR3aa: CASSPAGTGGTEAFF

abundance: -
j_gene: TRBJ2-2
d_gene: -
v_gene: TRBV29-1
CDR3nt: TGCAGCGCCAAGCGGTTTGGAGGGATGGGTGTTACCGGGGAGCTGTTTTTT
CDR3aa: CSAKRFGGMGVTGELFF

abundance: -
j_gene: TRBJ1-1
d_gene: -
v_gene: TRBV7-9
CDR3nt: TGTGCCAGCAGCCCCACAGGGAACACTGAAGCTTTCTTT
CDR3aa: CASSPTGNTEAFF

abundance: -
j_gene: TRBJ2-1
d_gene: TRBD2
v_gene: TRBV2
CDR3nt: TGTGCCAGCAGTTTCGATAGCGGGAGGGCCGGCAATGAGCAGTTCTTC
CDR3aa: CASSFDSGRAGNEQFF

abundance: -
j_gene: TRBJ2-2
d_gene: -
v_gene: TRBV5-8
CDR3nt: TGTGCCAGCATCAGGGGAAGATGGACCGGGGAGCTGTTTTTT
CDR3aa: CASIRGRWTGELFF

abundance: -
j_gene: TRBJ1-3
d_gene: -
v_gene: TRBV4-1
CDR3nt: TGCGCCAGCAGCCAAGACCGTCGAATCTCTGGAAACACCATATATTTT
CDR3aa: CASSQDRRISGNTIYF

abundance: few
j_gene: TRBJ1-5
d_gene: -
v_gene: TRBV4-1
CDR3nt: TGCGCCAGCAGCCAAGATCGATTCGGCAATCAGCCCCAGCATTTT
CDR3aa: CASSQDRFGNQPQHF

abundance: -
j_gene: TRBJ2-1
d_gene: -
v_gene: TRBV6-5
CDR3nt: TGTGCCAGCAGTTACCTTTGGGAGCAGTTCTTC
CDR3aa: CASSYLWEQFF

abundance: -
j_gene: TRBJ1-5
d_gene: -
v_gene: TRBV27
CDR3nt: TGTGCCAGCAGTCCCTTTACAGGGTTCAATCAGCCCCAGCATTTT
CDR3aa: CASSPFTGFNQPQHF

abundance: -
j_gene: TRBJ1-2
d_gene: TRBD1
v_gene: TRBV6-1
CDR3nt: TGTGCCAGCAGCGCGGCGACAGGGGGGTATGGCTACACCTTC
CDR3aa: CASSAATGGYGYTF

abundance: -
j_gene: TRBJ2-7
d_gene: -
v_gene: TRBV4-1
CDR3nt: TGCGCCAGCAGCCTATATGGGGGCGACCGGGCCTACGAGCAGTACTTC
CDR3aa: CASSLYGGDRAYEQYF

abundance: -
j_gene: TRBJ2-5
d_gene: -
v_gene: TRBV7-6
CDR3nt: TGTGCCAGCAGCTTAGCGGAGGGGAGGGAGACCCAGTACTTC
CDR3aa: CASSLAEGRETQYF

abundance: -
j_gene: TRBJ2-7
d_gene: -
v_gene: TRBV2
CDR3nt: TGTGCCAGCAGTGATTCCGGCTCCCGGGCGACCCTCTACGAGCAGTACTTC
CDR3aa: CASSDSGSRATLYEQYF

abundance: -
j_gene: TRBJ1-5
d_gene: -
v_gene: TRBV7-9
CDR3nt: TGTGCCAGCAGCTTAGAGGGCGCCCAGCCCCAGCATTTT
CDR3aa: CASSLEGAQPQHF

abundance: medium-sized
j_gene: TRBJ2-1
d_gene: -
v_gene: TRBV6-1
CDR3nt: TGTGCCAGCAGGCGGGACGGCAGCTCCTACAATGAGCAGTTCTTC
CDR3aa: CASRRDGSSYNEQFF

abundance: -
j_gene: TRBJ2-4
d_gene: -
v_gene: TRBV28
CDR3nt: TGTGCCACCGTAGGGGGGATCAGAGCCAAAAACATTCAGTACTTC
CDR3aa: CATVGGIRAKNIQYF

abundance: -
j_gene: TRBJ2-5
d_gene: -
v_gene: TRBV5-1
CDR3nt: TGCGCCAGCAGCTTGGTCGGAGCCCGAGAGACCCAGTACTTC
CDR3aa: CASSLVGARETQYF

abundance: -
j_gene: TRBJ1-1
d_gene: -
v_gene: TRBV6-4
CDR3nt: TGTGCCAGCAGTGACGGCCCAGGCTCGAGGACTGAAGCTTTCTTT
CDR3aa: CASSDGPGSRTEAFF

abundance: -
j_gene: TRBJ2-7
d_gene: TRBD1
v_gene: TRBV11-2
CDR3nt: TGTGCCAGCAGCTTGGACAGGGTTAGCTCCTACGAGCAGTACTTC
CDR3aa: CASSLDRVSSYEQYF

abundance: once
j_gene: TRBJ1-1
d_gene: -
v_gene: TRBV5-5
CDR3nt: TGTGCCAGCAGCTGGTGGGGCGGACAGCAAAGGGTGGCTTTCTTT
CDR3aa: CASSWWGGQQRVAFF

abundance: few
j_gene: TRBJ1-1
d_gene: TRBD1
v_gene: TRBV7-2
CDR3nt: TGTGCCAGCAGCCGATCCGGACAGGGGAAAGCTTTCTTT
CDR3aa: CASSRSGQGKAFF

abundance: few
j_gene: TRBJ1-3
d_gene: TRBD1
v_gene: TRBV25-1
CDR3nt: TGTGCCAGCAGTTCCGGGACAGTATGGAACACCATATATTTT
CDR3aa: CASSSGTVWNTIYF

abundance: few
j_gene: TRBJ1-6
d_gene: -
v_gene: TRBV5-1
CDR3nt: TGCGCCAGCAGCTTGGGGAGGACGGGCCTAAATTCACCCCTCCACTTT
CDR3aa: CASSLGRTGLNSPLHF

abundance: once
j_gene: TRBJ2-2
d_gene: -
v_gene: TRBV5-1
CDR3nt: TGCGCCAGCAGCTCGTTAGGGCAGGGGAGGAATACCGGGGAGCTGTTTTTT
CDR3aa: CASSSLGQGRNTGELFF

abundance: once
j_gene: TRBJ1-4
d_gene: TRBD1
v_gene: TRBV5-5
CDR3nt: TGTGCCAGCAGCTCAGGGGGCTACGTCCGTAGTGAAAAACTGTTTTTT
CDR3aa: CASSSGGYVRSEKLFF

abundance: -
j_gene: TRBJ2-1
d_gene: -
v_gene: TRBV7-2
CDR3nt: TGTGCCAGCAGCCTTGACTCCTTACAAGGGCAGTTCTTC
CDR3aa: CASSLDSLQGQFF

abundance: -
j_gene: TRBJ2-3
d_gene: TRBD2
v_gene: TRBV6-5
CDR3nt: TGTGCCAGCAGTAACCGGGACTACGCAGATACGCAGTATTTT
CDR3aa: CASSNRDYADTQYF

abundance: -
j_gene: TRBJ2-7
d_gene: -
v_gene: TRBV28
CDR3nt: TGTGCCAGCAGTTTAGGGTTACGGAGTAGCCGCTCCTACGAGCAGTACTTC
CDR3aa: CASSLGLRSSRSYEQYF

abundance: once
j_gene: TRBJ2-5
d_gene: TRBD1
v_gene: TRBV28
CDR3nt: TGTGCCAGCAGTTTAAGGGACAGGGCGGAGACCCAGTACTTC
CDR3aa: CASSLRDRAETQYF

abundance: -
j_gene: TRBJ1-2
d_gene: -
v_gene: TRBV7-2
CDR3nt: TGTGCCAGCAGCCCGGATGCAGGGCGATATGGCTACACCTTC
CDR3aa: CASSPDAGRYGYTF

abundance: -
j_gene: TRBJ2-7
d_gene: TRBD2
v_gene: TRBV6-5
CDR3nt: TGTGCCAGCAGTTACGTTCCGACTAGCAGCTACGAGCAGTACTTC
CDR3aa: CASSYVPTSSYEQYF

abundance: -
j_gene: TRBJ1-2
d_gene: TRBD1
v_gene: TRBV5-1
CDR3nt: TGCGCCAGCAGCCCTCGCCCCGGGACAGGGGTCGACGGCTACACCTTC
CDR3aa: CASSPRPGTGVDGYTF

abundance: -
j_gene: TRBJ1-2
d_gene: TRBD1
v_gene: TRBV10-3
CDR3nt: TGTGCCATCTCCGGGCAGGGACAGGGCCGCGGCTACACCTTC
CDR3aa: CAISGQGQGRGYTF

abundance: -
j_gene: TRBJ2-5
d_gene: TRBD2
v_gene: TRBV7-9
CDR3nt: TGTGCCAGCAGCTCTTACGGGACTAGGTACGGAGAGACCCAGTACTTC
CDR3aa: CASSSYGTRYGETQYF

abundance: -
j_gene: TRBJ1-1
d_gene: TRBD1
v_gene: TRBV19
CDR3nt: TGTGCCAGTAGTATCGGACAGGGAGACACTGAAGCTTTCTTT
CDR3aa: CASSIGQGDTEAFF

abundance: -
j_gene: TRBJ1-5
d_gene: TRBD1
v_gene: TRBV28
CDR3nt: TGTGCCAGCCACAGGAACAGGGGGCTTTTGCCCCAGCATTTT
CDR3aa: CASHRNRGLLPQHF

abundance: -
j_gene: TRBJ2-7
d_gene: -
v_gene: TRBV27
CDR3nt: TGTGCCAGCAGTTTAGGGCAGGGGAGCAACGAGCAGTACTTC
CDR3aa: CASSLGQGSNEQYF

abundance: -
j_gene: TRBJ2-5
d_gene: -
v_gene: TRBV27
CDR3nt: TGTGCCAGCAGGGAGAACTTCAGGGGCGGTCGGTGGGAAGAGACCCAGTACTTC
CDR3aa: CASRENFRGGRWEETQYF

abundance: -
j_gene: TRBJ2-1
d_gene: -
v_gene: TRBV11-3
CDR3nt: TGTGCCAGCAGCTTAGAAAGGGACGTTGAGCAGTTCTTC
CDR3aa: CASSLERDVEQFF

abundance: -
j_gene: TRBJ1-5
d_gene: TRBD1
v_gene: TRBV28
CDR3nt: TGTGCCAGCAGCATCACAGGGGCTAGCAATCAGCCCCAGCATTTT
CDR3aa: CASSITGASNQPQHF

abundance: -
j_gene: TRBJ2-7
d_gene: TRBD2
v_gene: TRBV28
CDR3nt: TGTGCCAGCAGTCCGCCGGGACTAGCGGGAGTTCAGCAGTACTTC
CDR3aa: CASSPPGLAGVQQYF

abundance: -
j_gene: TRBJ2-4
d_gene: -
v_gene: TRBV29-1
CDR3nt: TGCAGCGGGGGGGAAGGGCGCTTAGGCAAAAACATTCAGTACTTC
CDR3aa: CSGGEGRLGKNIQYF

abundance: -
j_gene: TRBJ2-3
d_gene: -
v_gene: TRBV7-9
CDR3nt: TGTGCCAGCAGCTTAGTGGATAGCTCAGATACGCAGTATTTT
CDR3aa: CASSLVDSSDTQYF

abundance: few
j_gene: TRBJ1-2
d_gene: TRBD1
v_gene: TRBV10-3
CDR3nt: TGTGCCATCAGGGACAGGCTGGGTGGCTACACCTTC
CDR3aa: CAIRDRLGGYTF

abundance: -
j_gene: TRBJ1-5
d_gene: -
v_gene: TRBV6-5
CDR3nt: TGTGCCAGCAGACAGGGTGATCAGCCCCAGCATTTT
CDR3aa: CASRQGDQPQHF